The clone carrying this TCR beta chain is judged medium-sized. The antigen is undetermined. The sample belongs to a study of spatial heterogeneity in lung cancer. As for the study in general: Alpha-chain sequences were consistently detected less often than beta-chain sequences.

The time point: sample taken at primary tumor resection. Study outcomes and limitations: One measure, the expanded intratumoral alpha and beta TCR count, tracked tumor mutation counts.

TCRdb redid the calling of the 5' RACE reads with MiXCR, one entry per CDR3 protein. The repertoire holds about 3,500 distinct CDR3 sequences, about 5.5% seen once, with less than 40% in the top ten. The CDR3 runs to 15 residues. After removal of 6 bases from V and 7 bases from J, the junction contained 8 bases not matched to a gene. Germline V gives CDR1 SEHNR, CDR2 FQNEAQ (reference sequence). The sequence was obtained from a female donor with early-stage non-small cell lung cancer. The sample here was lung tumor tissue, taken at surgery. The rearrangement uses TRBV7-9 and TRBJ2-1; 11 bases fit TRBD2. This CDR3 is CASRSSLAGDNEQFF. CDR3 coding DNA: TGTGCCAGCAGGAGTTCACTAGCGGGGGATAATGAGCAGTTCTTC.